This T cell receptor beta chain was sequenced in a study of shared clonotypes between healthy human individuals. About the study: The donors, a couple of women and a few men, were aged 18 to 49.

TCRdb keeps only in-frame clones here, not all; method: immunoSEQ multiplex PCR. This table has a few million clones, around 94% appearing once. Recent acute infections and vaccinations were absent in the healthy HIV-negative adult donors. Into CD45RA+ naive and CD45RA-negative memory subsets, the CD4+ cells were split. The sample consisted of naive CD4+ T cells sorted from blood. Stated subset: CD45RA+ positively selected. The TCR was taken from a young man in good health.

The chain's CDR3 is CASSSSMGANVLTF. CDR3 in DNA: TGCGCCAGCAGCTCGTCAATGGGGGCCAACGTCCTGACTTTC. The rearrangement joins TRBV5-1 to TRBJ2-6; D remains ambiguous. The CDR3 is 14 residues long. CDR1 SGHRS and CDR2 YFSETQ come from the germline V gene. Trimming cost V 3 bases and J 4 bases, with 8 bases left between them.